This is a list of T cell receptor beta chains from one sample in a study of cytomegalovirus exposure and HLA in healthy donors. The method was immunoSEQ multiplex PCR; TCRdb's version includes in-frame clones alone and lacks a portion of them. Here the sample spans approximately 120,000 clones, 60% to 85% being singletons. Sequenced: PBMCs. The receptors derive from a young man in good health and CMV-seronegative. The conserved cysteine and the conserved F or W are not part of the CDR3 here. Each record gives: V gene, D gene, CDR3 protein. D genes are given only for firm matches.

V: TRBV18
D: .
CDR3: ASSPGGVMGLNTEAF

V: TRBV5-6
D: TRBD1
CDR3: ARGIRQGNSYNSPLH

V: TRBV6-6
D: TRBD1
CDR3: ASSYSQGQGNYGYT

V: TRBV2
D: .
CDR3: ASSGQANTEAF

V: TRBV9
D: .
CDR3: ASSVPGINEQY

V: TRBV6-6
D: TRBD1
CDR3: ASSYNPGQGGDGYT

V: TRBV19
D: TRBD2
CDR3: ASSKLIAGQADTQY

V: TRBV27
D: TRBD2
CDR3: ASSLQRDFYNEQF

V: TRBV2
D: TRBD1
CDR3: ASSVTGGGDYEQF

V: TRBV10-3
D: TRBD1
CDR3: AISSDRGGYGYT

V: TRBV4-3
D: .
CDR3: ASSQDTSPSSYEQY

V: TRBV25-1
D: TRBD2
CDR3: ASHISGSGTGELF

V: TRBV28
D: .
CDR3: ASSLKRPHSRHNEQF

V: TRBV29-1
D: .
CDR3: SVGGRGTWEQY

V: TRBV7-3
D: TRBD2
CDR3: ASSFSGGANGELF

V: TRBV5-1
D: TRBD1
CDR3: ASTITGTGVYEQY

V: TRBV28
D: .
CDR3: ASRETGQPQH

V: TRBV5-4
D: .
CDR3: ASSRDTEAF

V: TRBV9
D: TRBD1
CDR3: ASSPGQGAPRNTEAF

V: TRBV6-1
D: TRBD1
CDR3: ASKGQGATNEKLF

V: TRBV5-1
D: TRBD1
CDR3: ASSFLGQGGTEAF

V: TRBV7-9
D: .
CDR3: ASSFGGNPTDTQY

V: TRBV28
D: TRBD1
CDR3: ASSLRGTGVGNTIY

V: TRBV5-1
D: .
CDR3: ASSFTEGIQY

V: TRBV7-9
D: .
CDR3: ASSLGATETQY

V: TRBV7-9
D: .
CDR3: ASSFQRGDDEQY

V: TRBV30
D: TRBD1
CDR3: AWSLLGQGYGYT

V: TRBV20-1
D: TRBD1
CDR3: SALDRP

V: TRBV7-9
D: .
CDR3: ASSLLTGELF

V: TRBV5-6
D: .
CDR3: ASSFRGVYEQY

V: TRBV7-9
D: .
CDR3: SSSSSITVIAF

V: TRBV11-2
D: .
CDR3: ASSLVDRSDEKLF

V: TRBV9
D: .
CDR3: ASSVGVPGNIQY

V: TRBV20-1
D: .
CDR3: SAGVRVEQY

V: TRBV14
D: TRBD1
CDR3: ASRRTGQGPHEQY

V: TRBV27
D: TRBD1
CDR3: ASSFLRDRLLLRSYEQY

V: TRBV6-1
D: .
CDR3: ASSEDSTAPSTDTQY

V: TRBV4-2
D: .
CDR3: ASSQDSSLNEKLF